The 21 T cell receptor beta chains below were found in one sample sequenced in a study of tumor and adjacent non-tumor tissue in lung cancer. TCRbeta libraries were built with three rounds of nested PCR, modified from ARM-PCR. TCRdb processed the multiplex PCR reads anew with MiXCR; each CDR3 protein has one entry. The repertoire consists of approximately 65,000 distinct CDR3 sequences, with just under 60% occurring once and the leading ten covering around 20%. The template was RNA from unsorted bulk tissue. The sequenced sample was lung tumor tissue. All receptors come from a man in his fifties with non-small cell lung cancer.

Points on this clonotype: The conserved final phenylalanine or tryptophan is absent from the CDR3, which likely points to a read error. J is TRBJ2-7 and V is TRBV5-1, with 11 bases that match TRBD2. The CDR3 has 14 amino acids. The germline CDR1 and CDR2 sequences are SGHRS and YFSETQ. J gave up 6 bases and V 1 base, and 3 bases lay outside the gene matches. CDR3 loop: CASSLRLAGSEQYL. The CDR3 DNA follows: TGCGCCAGCAGCTTGCGACTAGCGGGAAGCGAGCAGTACTTA.

In regard to this clonotype: The conserved phenylalanine or tryptophan is not found at the CDR3 terminus, so this likely reflects a read error. V is TRBV10-3 and J is TRBJ1-6; 7 bases map to TRBD1. CDR1 and CDR2 from the germline V gene are ENHRY and SYGVKD. The length of the CDR3 is 17 residues. CDR3 sequence reads: CATSEQTGEGNNSPLHL. The CDR3 DNA is TGTGCCACCAGTGAGCAAACAGGGGAAGGAAATAATTCACCTCTCCACCTT.

The V and J genes are TRBV6-5 and TRBJ1-5; 10 bases agree with TRBD1. The CDR3 spans 14 residues. In germline, CDR1 is MNHEY, CDR2 SVGAGI. Written as DNA, the CDR3 is TGTACTAACAGCAGGACAGGGGGGGAGCAGCCCCAGCATTTT. Translating it yields CTNSRTGGEQPQHF.

Regarding this clonotype: A read error may produce the germline difference seen at one junction end. The chain combines TRBV11-2 with TRBJ2-7; tentatively, D is TRBD1 or TRBD2 (5 bases each). Germline V lookup: CDR1 SGHAT, CDR2 FQNNGV. The CDR3 runs 15 residues. The CDR3 sequence is CSSSLAWGPSYEQYF. The CDR3 nucleotides read TGCTCCAGCAGCTTAGCGTGGGGCCCTTCCTACGAGCAGTACTTC.

This rearrangement joins TRBV19 to TRBJ1-5, with D possibly being TRBD1 (5 bases). The germline gives CDR1 LNHDA, CDR2 SQIVND (reference sequence). The CDR3 runs to 15 residues. V was trimmed by 5 bases and J by 2 bases, leaving 13 bases between them. The CDR3 DNA is TGTGCCAGTAGTCCAGGGACGGCGGGCAATCAGCCCCAGCATTTT. Its protein product is CASSPGTAGNQPQHF.

The chain carries TRBV6-5 and TRBJ1-1; TRBD1 is a possible D gene (5 bases). The V gene lost 7 bases and the J gene lost 11 bases, with 20 bases spanning the gap. Germline V lookup: CDR1 MNHEY, CDR2 SVGAGI. This CDR3 region has 13 residues. CDR3 DNA: TGTGCCAGCACTTCACCCGGGGCCTCCAAGGCTTTCTTT. As protein: CASTSPGASKAFF.

This chain connects TRBV6-6 to TRBJ2-6, with D perhaps matching TRBD1 (6 bases). The CDR3 spans 18 residues. Trimming shortened V by 5 bases and J by 0 bases, and 17 bases separated the two germline ends. Per germline, CDR1 MNHNY and CDR2 SVGAGI (reference sequence). CDR3 in amino acids: CASSHPGHGVSGANVLTF. DNA of the CDR3: TGTGCCAGCAGTCACCCGGGACATGGCGTCTCTGGGGCCAACGTCCTGACTTTC.

On this clonotype itself: At one of its ends the junction is not consistent with the germline gene, which may arise from a read error. J is TRBJ2-2 and V is TRBV4-1, with D possibly being TRBD2 (5 bases). There are 14 residues in the CDR3. Germline lookup yields CDR1 MGHRA and CDR2 YSYEKL. For the CDR3, the DNA is TGCAGCAGCAGCCTTCTTTTGGGCACCGGGGAGCTGCTTTTT. Translation: CSSSLLLGTGELLF.

CDR3 DNA: TGCAGTGTCAGGCAGGGGGGTCTGGAGACCCAGTACTTC. This translates into CSVRQGGLETQYF. V usage is TRBV29-1 and J usage is TRBJ2-5, with D possibly TRBD1 on 7 matching bases. CDR3 size: 13 residues. Germline lookup yields CDR1 SQVTM and CDR2 ANQGSEA.

This clonotype was observed a handful of times. A much larger clone differs by one base, so this may be a read error. The chain joins TRBV6-6 to TRBJ1-1; TRBD1 might be the D (5 bases). This CDR3 spans 13 amino acids. CDR1 is MNHNY and CDR2 is SVGAGI in the germline V gene (reference sequence). The CDR3 spells CVSVGTVNTEAFF. The CDR3 region has the DNA TGTGTCAGCGTCGGGACCGTGAACACTGAAGCTTTCTTT.

This clonotype was seen a handful of times. A much larger clone differs by one base, so this may be a read error. The chain uses TRBV30 and TRBJ2-6; unclear D gene. Germline loops: CDR1 GTSNPN, CDR2 SVGIG (reference sequence). The CDR3 contains 13 residues. The CDR3 nucleotides read TGTGCCTGGAGGCTCTCTGAGGCCAACGTCCTGACTTTC. This gives the protein CAWRLSEANVLTF. Full variable domain (missing parts from reference TRBV30 and TRBJ2-6): SQTIHQWPATLVQPVGSPLSLECTVEGTSNPNLYWYRQAAGRGLQLLFYSVGIGQISSEVPQNLSASRPQDRQFILSSKKLLLSDSGFYLCAWRLSEANVLTFGAGSRLTVL.

As concerns this clonotype: A read error may produce the germline difference seen at one junction end. This rearrangement joins TRBV28 to TRBJ2-3; TRBD2 matches at 13 bases. The CDR3 covers 16 residues. Looked up from germline, CDR1 is MDHEN and CDR2 is SYDVKM. Written as DNA, the CDR3 is TGTGCCAGGAGTTTTACTAGCGGGGGGGCGACAGATACGCAGTATTTT. Protein: CARSFTSGGATDTQYF. Together with reference TRBV28 and TRBJ2-3, the CDR3 gives the full variable domain: DVKVTQSSRYLVKRTGEKVFLECVQDMDHENMFWYRQDPGLGLRLIYFSYDVKMKEKGDIPEGYSVSREKKERFSLILESASTNQTSMYLCARSFTSGGATDTQYFGPGTRLTVL.

As concerns this clonotype: This likely comes from a read error, as the CDR3 has no conserved phenylalanine or tryptophan at its end. The rearrangement joins TRBV11-2 to TRBJ1-6; D may be TRBD1 (6 bases). This CDR3 is 16 amino acids long. The germline CDR1 and CDR2 sequences are SGHAT and FQNNGV. The CDR3 loop is CDSSFSGHNYNSPLHL. DNA of the CDR3: TGTGACAGTAGCTTCTCGGGACACAACTATAATTCACCCCTCCACTTA.

A single count supports this clonotype. This sequence may be a read error, since a much larger clone differs from it by one base. The CDR3 does not end in the conserved phenylalanine or tryptophan, so this is likely a read error. The gene calls are TRBV11-2 and TRBJ2-2; D is uncertain. Trimming cost V 4 bases and J 4 bases, with 13 bases left between them. Germline CDR1 SGHAT, CDR2 FQNNGV. The CDR3 loop spans 15 amino acids. CDR3 in amino acids: CASSSGMLSTGELFL. The CDR3 bases are TGTGCCAGCAGCTCCGGCATGCTATCCACCGGGGAGCTGTTTCTT.

Details on this clonotype: The CDR3 ends on some other residue instead of the conserved phenylalanine or tryptophan, so this is likely a read error. The rearrangement uses TRBV24-1 and TRBJ2-5; 10 bases agree with TRBD1. CDR3 length: 16 amino acids. The junction had 8 bases not matched to a gene; V was cut back by 4 bases and J by 4 bases. Per the germline V gene, CDR1 is KGHDR and CDR2 is SFDVKD. DNA of the CDR3: TGTGCCACCAGTGACCCGACAGGGGGCGGGCGAGAGACCCAGTACCAC. Translated: CATSDPTGGGRETQYH.

Regarding this clonotype: Since a much larger clone is just one base distant, this may be a read error. This rearrangement joins TRBV13 to TRBJ2-7; a weak D match, TRBD2 (6 bases). CDR3 length: 13 amino acids. The germline V gene has CDR1 PRHDT and CDR2 FYEKMQ (reference sequence). The CDR3 sequence: CASSLGLAYDQYF. CDR3 coding DNA: TGTGCCAGCAGCTTGGGACTGGCCTACGATCAGTACTTC.

CDR3 nucleotide sequence: TGCGCCAGCAGCCAATCTCGATCCGGGACAAACTATAACTATGGCTACACCTTC. It codes for CASSQSRSGTNYNYGYTF. The chain is built from TRBV4-1 and TRBJ1-2; a weak D match, TRBD1 (6 bases). This CDR3 contains 18 residues. CDR1 and CDR2 from the germline V gene are MGHRA and YSYEKL. Trimming stripped 2 bases from V and 1 base from J, with 20 bases between.

A single count supports this clonotype. The V gene is TRBV28, the J gene TRBJ1-2; no reliable D call. Per the germline V gene, CDR1 is MDHEN and CDR2 is SYDVKM. This CDR3 spans 14 amino acids. Trimming removed 3 bases at V and 11 bases at J, with 19 bases between. The CDR3 DNA reads TGTGCCAGCAGTTTCCTTCGACGGTGCTCGGGATACACCTTC. Translation: CASSFLRRCSGYTF.

Regarding this clonotype: Germline is not matched at one junction end, which may reflect a read error. J is TRBJ1-2 and V is TRBV29-1, with D possibly TRBD1 on 5 matching bases. The CDR3 extends over 11 amino acids. Germline CDR1 SQVTM, CDR2 ANQGSEA. The CDR3 coding sequence is TGCGGCGTCGCTCGGGGGGGTGGTTACACCTTC. Amino acids: CGVARGGGYTF.

By share, this clonotype counts as large (0.1 to 1%). The rearrangement uses TRBV4-1 and TRBJ2-1; 14 bases match TRBD2. Germline V CDR1 and CDR2: MGHRA, YSYEKL. V trimming: 4 bases; J trimming: 5 bases; junction bases outside the gene matches: 4. The CDR3 extends over 16 amino acids. The chain's CDR3 is CASSPRTSGRNNEQFF. CDR3 nucleotide sequence: TGCGCCAGCAGCCCAAGGACTAGCGGGAGGAACAATGAGCAGTTCTTC.

The rearrangement joins TRBV7-2 to TRBJ2-1; 8 bases are a match to TRBD1. The germline gives CDR1 SGHTA, CDR2 FQGNSA. This CDR3 has 14 amino acids. J was trimmed by 8 bases and V by 5 bases; bases with no gene match: 8. The CDR3 region is CASSMGQAPDEQFF. The DNA of the CDR3 is TGTGCCAGCAGCATGGGACAGGCACCCGATGAGCAGTTCTTC.